Listed here is a single T cell receptor beta chain. Its antigen is unknown. This sample was included in a study of blood T cells in healthy people across ages. Study-level background: Per two T cells, template switching captured roughly one barcoded beta molecule.

Study results and caveats: Diversity estimates drawn from one million T cells were deemed underestimates. Age advanced and TCR beta diversity per million T cells fell, roughly linearly.

The CDR3 sequence is 15 residues long. Germline CDR1 ENHRY, CDR2 SYGVKD. With 10 bases clipped from V and 3 bases from J, the junction kept 11 bases outside the gene matches. With a J-beta primer mix and a sample-barcoded 5' primer, a second PCR ran about 7 to 11 cycles. MiXCR, applied by TCRdb to the 5' RACE reads, yields one record per CDR3 protein. This table has 780,000 or so distinct CDR3 sequences, 25% appearing once. A further study also used this sample, focusing on T cells of mothers and their children. That paper adds: A slight, non-significant increase in overlap was found for related mother-child pairs relative to unrelated pairs.

The chain combines TRBV10-3 with TRBJ2-3; 9 bases fit TRBD2. The sequence derives from a boy aged 10-17 years in good health. Material: blood. The CDR3 nucleotides are TGTGCCAGTTACAAGGACAGCGGGGGGACAGATACGCAGTATTTT. Its protein is CASYKDSGGTDTQYF.